This T cell receptor (beta chain) was obtained from a study of low-dose radiotherapy and immunotherapy resistance in tumors. This clonotype was counted at least ten times. TRAV and TRBV primers primed cDNA for both TCRalpha and TCRbeta. TCRs were put through roughly 19 PCR cycles of amplification with Phusion. A constant-region primer and the V-primer adapter served as the primer pair. MiXCR, run by TCRdb on the reads, gives a single entry per CDR3 protein. Of nearly 95,000 distinct CDR3 sequences listed, roughly a tenth are singletons. The time point denotes: before trial treatment. V lost 0 bases to trimming and J lost 3 bases, with 13 bases between them. The V gene's germline CDR1 is SGHTA and CDR2 FQGNSA. This CDR3 is built from 16 residues.

This chain connects TRBV7-2 to TRBJ2-3; a possible D gene is TRBD2 (5 bases). The specimen comprised PBMCs, sampled before treatment. The TCR comes from a male donor with prostate cancer. The CDR3 loop reads CASSLANGVLTDTQYF. In DNA, the CDR3 is TGTGCCAGCAGCTTAGCGAACGGGGTCTTGACAGATACGCAGTATTTT.